One sample yielded the 21 T cell receptor beta chains listed below, sequenced in a study of blood T cell repertoires in COVID-19. The repertoire was sequenced with immunoSEQ multiplex PCR; TCRdb's copy has only in-frame clones and lacks some. The sample includes about 400,000 clones, roughly 86% of them seen just once. What was sequenced was PBMCs or T cells enriched from blood (not recorded which). These receptors all come from a woman aged 25 to 45 who had recovered from COVID-19.

The chain employs TRBV7-2 and TRBJ1-2, with TRBD1 as a possible D gene (5 bases). V lost 2 bases, J lost 4 bases, and 14 bases lay in between. Germline CDR1 and CDR2: SGHTA and FQGNSA. The CDR3 spans 15 residues. CDR3 residues: CASSLRRGGLYGYTF. CDR3 coding DNA: TGTGCCAGCAGCTTACGAAGGGGAGGGCTCTATGGCTACACCTTC.

CDR3: CASSIRQDNTGELFF. The CDR3 DNA follows: TGTGCCAGTAGTATTAGACAGGACAACACCGGGGAGCTGTTTTTT. The chain recombines TRBV19 with TRBJ2-2; the D gene is possibly TRBD1 (6 bases). Germline lookup yields CDR1 LNHDA and CDR2 SQIVND (reference sequence). V lost 3 bases and J 2 bases, leaving 10 bases between the germline ends. This CDR3 is 15 amino acids long.

The V call is TRBV28, the J call TRBJ2-3; the match to TRBD2 covers 9 bases. Trimming cost V 7 bases and J 3 bases; bases outside gene matches: 8. The CDR3 has 15 amino acids. Per germline, CDR1 MDHEN and CDR2 SYDVKM. CDR3: CASIPAGGRTDTQYF. The DNA for the CDR3 is TGTGCCAGCATCCCAGCGGGAGGCCGGACAGATACGCAGTATTTT.

This chain links TRBV25-1 with TRBJ1-1; D unclear. Per germline, CDR1 MGHDK and CDR2 SYGVNS. The CDR3 runs to 13 residues. Deletions cut 7 bases from V and 5 bases from J, with 14 bases between. Here the CDR3 DNA reads TGTGCCAGCACGAGTGGGAGGAGTACTGAAGCTTTCTTT. As protein: CASTSGRSTEAFF.

The chain has TRBV28 and TRBJ2-7; a weak D match, TRBD1 (6 bases). This CDR3 contains 14 residues. V was cut by 2 bases and J by 5 bases, with 13 bases left in between. CDR1 and CDR2 from the germline V gene are MDHEN and SYDVKM. The CDR3 is CASSLLGATNEQYF. CDR3 in DNA: TGTGCCAGCAGTTTACTGGGGGCAACGAACGAGCAGTACTTC.

The chain has TRBV30 and TRBJ2-5, with D possibly TRBD2 on 5 matching bases. CDR3 length equals 12 residues. The V end lost 1 base, the J end lost 14 bases, and 17 bases lay between the germline ends. Germline loops: CDR1 GTSNPN, CDR2 SVGIG (reference sequence). CDR3 residues: CAWSGSSFSLYF. The CDR3, as DNA: TGTGCCTGGAGTGGATCTAGCTTCTCCCTTTACTTC. Using reference TRBV30 and TRBJ2-5 for the parts outside the CDR3, the full variable domain is SQTIHQWPATLVQPVGSPLSLECTVEGTSNPNLYWYRQAAGRGLQLLFYSVGIGQISSEVPQNLSASRPQDRQFILSSKKLLLSDSGFYLCAWSGSSFSLYFGPGTRLLVL.

The chain carries TRBV2 and TRBJ2-2, with a tentative D call TRBD1 (5 bases). V was shortened by 9 bases and J by 1 base, with 12 bases between the two germline ends. Germline V gives CDR1 SNHLY, CDR2 FYNNEI. The CDR3 spans 14 residues. CDR3 protein: CASGQEKNTGELFF. DNA of the CDR3: TGTGCCAGTGGACAAGAAAAGAACACCGGGGAGCTGTTTTTT.

The chain employs TRBV29-1 and TRBJ1-1; 9 bases map to TRBD1. CDR1 is SQVTM and CDR2 is ANQGSEA in the germline V gene. V gave up 6 bases and J gave up 11 bases; unmatched junction bases: 10. The CDR3 totals 12 residues. CDR3 sequence reads: CSVRADRGRAFF. The CDR3 DNA follows: TGCAGCGTCCGGGCGGACAGGGGACGGGCTTTCTTT.

The genes are TRBV18 and TRBJ1-2, with TRBD1 as a possible D gene (5 bases). Germline V gene lookup returns CDR1 KGHSH and CDR2 LQKENI. The CDR3 spans 17 residues. V lost 1 base to trimming and J lost 4 bases, with 19 bases between them. The CDR3 loop reads CASSPQSIAGRFYGYTF. The CDR3 DNA follows: TGTGCCAGCTCACCACAGTCGATAGCGGGACGGTTCTATGGCTACACCTTC.

This clone was picked up many times. The rearrangement joins TRBV4-3 to TRBJ2-7; D remains ambiguous. The length of the CDR3 is 16 residues. The V gene's germline CDR1 is LGHNA and CDR2 YSLEER. The V gene lost 0 bases and the J gene lost 3 bases, with 15 bases spanning the gap. The CDR3: CASSQDFSGRNYEQYF. Written as DNA, the CDR3 is TGCGCCAGCAGCCAAGATTTCTCAGGTCGGAACTACGAGCAGTACTTC.

The chain carries TRBV10-3 and TRBJ2-1; tentatively, D is TRBD2 (6 bases). V was clipped by 4 bases and J by 5 bases, with 18 bases between them. The CDR3 runs 16 residues. CDR1 and CDR2 (germline): ENHRY, SYGVKD. The DNA of the CDR3 is TGTGCCATCAGTGGGGGTTTGGGCGGGGCCAACAATGAGCAGTTCTTC. Protein: CAISGGLGGANNEQFF.

The chain joins TRBV29-1 to TRBJ2-7, with 9 positions matching TRBD1. Trimming cost V 7 bases and J 5 bases; bases outside gene matches: 9. The CDR3 loop spans 13 amino acids. The germline V gene has CDR1 SQVTM and CDR2 ANQGSEA. CDR3 coding DNA: TGCAGCGCTCGGACAGGGGACCGCGACGAGCAGTACTTC. Translated, it gives CSARTGDRDEQYF.

V is TRBV4-2 and J is TRBJ2-7, with 14 bases aligning to TRBD2. The CDR3 sequence is 15 residues long. V gave up 3 bases and J gave up 6 bases; unmatched junction bases: 4. CDR1 and CDR2 from the germline V gene are LGHNA and YNFKEQ. The CDR3 nucleotides are TGTGCCAGCAGCCAGGAGGGACTAGCGGGAGCCGAGCAGTACTTC. Protein product: CASSQEGLAGAEQYF.

Written as DNA, the CDR3 is TGCGCCAGAAGGACGGGGGGGATGAAAGAAGGGAGCACTGAAGCTTTCTTT. Its translation: CARRTGGMKEGSTEAFF. This chain joins TRBV23-1 and TRBJ1-1, with a possible D match to TRBD1 (5 bases). TRBV23-1 is recorded as an ORF, its role being uncertain. The CDR3 has 17 amino acids. The V gene lost 9 bases and the J gene lost 4 bases, with 27 bases spanning the gap.

V is TRBV30 and J is TRBJ2-7; a possible D gene is TRBD1 (6 bases). This CDR3 is 14 amino acids long. The germline gives CDR1 GTSNPN, CDR2 SVGIG (reference sequence). The germline V and J ends were trimmed by 2 bases and 4 bases, with 15 bases remaining between them. The CDR3 bases are TGTGCCTGGAGTAGTGGGACAATCTCTTACGAGCAGTACTTC. Its translation is CAWSSGTISYEQYF.

The chain combines TRBV4-1 with TRBJ2-2; 8 bases agree with TRBD1. Per the germline V gene, CDR1 is MGHRA and CDR2 is YSYEKL. V lost 2 bases and J lost 2; bases outside the gene matches: 4. This CDR3 is built from 16 residues. The CDR3: CASSQRTGTNTGELFF. CDR3 nucleotide sequence: TGCGCCAGCAGCCAAAGGACAGGGACCAACACCGGGGAGCTGTTTTTT.

The chain couples TRBV21-1 to TRBJ2-7; the table calls TRBD2, which could not be checked here. TRBV21-1 is recorded as a pseudogene. There are 19 residues in the CDR3. The CDR3 protein is CASSKGRRSYSGGPNWQYF. In DNA form, the CDR3 reads TGTGCCAGCAGCAAAGGGCGGCGTAGCTACTCGGGGGGGCCCAACTGGCAGTACTTC.

This clone was picked up one time. The V and J genes are TRBV5-1 and TRBJ2-1; D is uncertain. The CDR3 spans 11 residues. Trimming took 3 bases from V and 7 from J, leaving 5 bases between them. Per the germline V gene, CDR1 is SGHRS and CDR2 is YFSETQ. CDR3 protein: CASSSTNEQFF. The CDR3 bases are TGCGCCAGCAGCTCCACAAATGAGCAGTTCTTC.

There are a few counts of this clone. This chain uses TRBV11-3 with TRBJ1-6, with D possibly TRBD1 on 6 matching bases. The CDR3 totals 16 residues. Germline V lookup: CDR1 SGHNT, CDR2 YENEEA. The V gene lost 5 bases and the J gene lost 4 bases, with 15 bases spanning the gap. The CDR3 nucleotides are TGTGCCAGCAGCCGAATGTGGGACAAGTATAATTCACCCCTCCACTTT. It translates to CASSRMWDKYNSPLHF.

V and J are TRBV5-6 and TRBJ2-7; D possibly corresponds to TRBD2 (6 bases). Germline values: CDR1 SGHDT, CDR2 YYEEEE. The CDR3 contains 16 residues. With 0 bases removed from V and 2 bases from J, the gap between germline ends came to 15 bases. CDR3 loop: CASSLALVSGTYEQYF. As DNA, the CDR3 is TGTGCCAGCAGCTTGGCCTTGGTTAGCGGAACCTACGAGCAGTACTTC.

As regards this clone: This sample includes further DNA sequences coding for the same CDR3. V and J are TRBV18 and TRBJ2-5; D gene ambiguous. The CDR3 is made up of 13 amino acids. V lost 4 bases, J lost 3 bases, and 9 bases lay in between. The germline V gene encodes CDR1 KGHSH and CDR2 LQKENI. CDR3 in DNA: TGTGCCAGCTCACAAAATTCAGAAGAGACCCAGTACTTC. Translated: CASSQNSEETQYF. Together with reference TRBV18 and TRBJ2-5, the CDR3 gives the full variable domain: NAGVMQNPRHLVRRRGQEARLRCSPMKGHSHVYWYRQLPEEGLKFMVYLQKENIIDESGMPKERFSAEFPKEGPSILRIQQVVRGDSAAYFCASSQNSEETQYFGPGTRLLVL.